This T cell receptor (beta chain) came from a study of T cell changes during pregnancy in multiple sclerosis. Sequencing used immunoSEQ multiplex PCR; TCRdb keeps in-frame clones, though not all of them. The repertoire holds around 42,000 clones, with roughly 88% as singletons. The germline gives CDR1 SGHNT, CDR2 YENEEA. Trimming removed 6 bases from V and 8 bases from J, with 16 bases in between. The CDR3 is 13 residues long. This receptor was obtained from a female donor in good health, enrolled as a control in a pregnancy study. The source was peripheral blood, collected in the first trimester of pregnancy. J is TRBJ2-5 and V is TRBV11-3; tentative D call: TRBD2 (7 bases). The DNA for the CDR3 is TGTGCCAGCAGTTGGGTAGGGGGGGGCACCCAGTACTTC. Residues: CASSWVGGGTQYF.